This TCR beta chain was sequenced for a study of blood T cell repertoires in COVID-19. Original methodology: Estimation of nucleated cell counts relied on the amplification of reference gene primers. TCRdb's table, derived via immunoSEQ multiplex PCR, lists solely in-frame clones and lacks some. D and trimming were read from the DNA, whereas the V and J calls and clone size are those reported in that table. The sample shows about 380,000 clones, around nine tenths of them seen only once. The V gene's germline CDR1 is MNHEY and CDR2 SVGAGI. There are 11 residues in the CDR3. The V and J ends lost 5 bases and 7 bases respectively, with 8 bases between them. This clone was seen once. Other DNA sequences within the sample encode an identical CDR3.

The chain couples TRBV6-5 to TRBJ1-1, with D possibly being TRBD1 (5 bases). Material: PBMCs or T cells enriched from blood (not recorded which). The receptor was isolated from a woman aged 18-35 years who had recovered from COVID-19. The CDR3 nucleotides read TGTGCCAGCAGTCGGCAGGGTGAAGCTTTCTTT. It specifies CASSRQGEAFF.